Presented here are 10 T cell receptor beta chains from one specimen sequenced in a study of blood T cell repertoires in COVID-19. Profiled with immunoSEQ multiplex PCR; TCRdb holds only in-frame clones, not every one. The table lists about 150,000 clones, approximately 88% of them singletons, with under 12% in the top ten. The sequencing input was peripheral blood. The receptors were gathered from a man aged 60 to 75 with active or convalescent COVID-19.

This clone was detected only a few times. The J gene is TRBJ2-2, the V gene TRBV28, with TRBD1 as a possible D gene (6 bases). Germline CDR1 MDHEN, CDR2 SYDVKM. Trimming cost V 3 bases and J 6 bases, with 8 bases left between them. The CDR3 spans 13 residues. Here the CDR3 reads CASSLAGAGELFF. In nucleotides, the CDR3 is TGTGCCAGCAGTTTGGCAGGGGCCGGGGAGCTGTTTTTT.

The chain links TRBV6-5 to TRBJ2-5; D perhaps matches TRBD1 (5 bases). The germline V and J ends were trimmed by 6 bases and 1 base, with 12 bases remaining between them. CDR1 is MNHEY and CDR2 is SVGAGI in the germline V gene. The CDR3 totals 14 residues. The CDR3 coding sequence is TGTGCCAGCAGAACTGGACAAGGCCAAGAGACCCAGTACTTC. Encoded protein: CASRTGQGQETQYF.

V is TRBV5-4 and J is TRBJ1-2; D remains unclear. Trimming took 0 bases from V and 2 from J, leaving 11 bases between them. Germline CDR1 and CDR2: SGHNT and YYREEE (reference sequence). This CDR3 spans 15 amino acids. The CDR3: CASSLAGVVNYGYTF. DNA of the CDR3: TGTGCCAGCAGCTTGGCCGGGGTAGTAAACTATGGCTACACCTTC.

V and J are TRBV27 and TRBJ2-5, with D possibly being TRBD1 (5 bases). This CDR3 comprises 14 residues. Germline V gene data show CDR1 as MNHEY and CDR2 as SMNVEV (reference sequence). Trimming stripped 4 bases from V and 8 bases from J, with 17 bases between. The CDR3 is CASSSTSKRGTQYF. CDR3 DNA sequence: TGTGCCAGCAGTTCCACGTCCAAAAGGGGCACCCAGTACTTC.

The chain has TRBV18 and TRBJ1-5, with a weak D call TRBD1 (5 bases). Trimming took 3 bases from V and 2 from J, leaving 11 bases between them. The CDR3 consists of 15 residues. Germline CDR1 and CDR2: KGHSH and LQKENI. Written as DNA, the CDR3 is TGTGCCAGCTCACCGGGCGGGGGAGGCAATCAGCCCCAGCATTTT. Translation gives CASSPGGGGNQPQHF.

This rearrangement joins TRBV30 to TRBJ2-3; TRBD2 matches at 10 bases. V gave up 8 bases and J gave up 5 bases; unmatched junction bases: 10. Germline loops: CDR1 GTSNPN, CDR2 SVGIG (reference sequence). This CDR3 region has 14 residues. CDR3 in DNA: TGTGCCCGAGCGGGAGGGCTGTTTGGAGATACGCAGTATTTT. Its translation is CARAGGLFGDTQYF. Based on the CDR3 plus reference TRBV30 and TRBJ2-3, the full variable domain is SQTIHQWPATLVQPVGSPLSLECTVEGTSNPNLYWYRQAAGRGLQLLFYSVGIGQISSEVPQNLSASRPQDRQFILSSKKLLLSDSGFYLCARAGGLFGDTQYFGPGTRLTVL.

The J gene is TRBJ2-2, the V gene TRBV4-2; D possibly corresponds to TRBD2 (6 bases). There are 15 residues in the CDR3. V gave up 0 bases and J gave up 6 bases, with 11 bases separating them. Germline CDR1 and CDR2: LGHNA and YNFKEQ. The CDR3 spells CASSQDGRTAGELFF. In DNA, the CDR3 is TGTGCCAGCAGCCAAGATGGGAGGACGGCCGGGGAGCTGTTTTTT.

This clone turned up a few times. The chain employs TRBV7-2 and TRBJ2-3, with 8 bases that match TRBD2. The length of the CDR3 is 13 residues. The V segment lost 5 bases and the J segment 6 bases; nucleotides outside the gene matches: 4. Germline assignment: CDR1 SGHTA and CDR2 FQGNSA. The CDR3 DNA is TGTGCCAGCAGCGGCCGGGGGGGGGATACGCAGTATTTT. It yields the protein CASSGRGGDTQYF.

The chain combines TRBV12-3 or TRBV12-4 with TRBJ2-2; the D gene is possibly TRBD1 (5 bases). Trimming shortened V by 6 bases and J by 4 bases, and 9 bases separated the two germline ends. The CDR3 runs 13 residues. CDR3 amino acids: CASRGLATGELFF. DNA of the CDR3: TGTGCCAGCAGGGGGCTGGCCACCGGGGAGCTGTTTTTT.

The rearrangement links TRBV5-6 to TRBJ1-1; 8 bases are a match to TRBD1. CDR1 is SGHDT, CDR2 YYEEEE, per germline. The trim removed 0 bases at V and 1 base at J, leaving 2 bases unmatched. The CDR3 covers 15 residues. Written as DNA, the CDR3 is TGTGCCAGCAGCTTGGTGGGGACAGGGAACACTGAAGCTTTCTTT. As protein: CASSLVGTGNTEAFF.